This TCR beta chain was recovered during a study of blood T cell repertoires in COVID-19. There are 13 residues in the CDR3. The V gene's germline CDR1 is SNHLY and CDR2 FYNNEI. J was trimmed by 5 bases and V by 7 bases; bases with no gene match: 4. Data came from immunoSEQ multiplex PCR; TCRdb stores just in-frame clones and leaves some out. The sample contains approximately 70,000 clones, approximately 88% of which appear only once. This TCR derives from a woman aged 70 to 79 with acute or convalescent COVID-19. The V call is TRBV2, the J call TRBJ2-1; 8 positions match TRBD1. Source material: peripheral blood. The CDR3 loop is CASIGQGNNEQFF. The CDR3 DNA reads TGTGCCAGCATTGGACAGGGAAACAATGAGCAGTTCTTC.